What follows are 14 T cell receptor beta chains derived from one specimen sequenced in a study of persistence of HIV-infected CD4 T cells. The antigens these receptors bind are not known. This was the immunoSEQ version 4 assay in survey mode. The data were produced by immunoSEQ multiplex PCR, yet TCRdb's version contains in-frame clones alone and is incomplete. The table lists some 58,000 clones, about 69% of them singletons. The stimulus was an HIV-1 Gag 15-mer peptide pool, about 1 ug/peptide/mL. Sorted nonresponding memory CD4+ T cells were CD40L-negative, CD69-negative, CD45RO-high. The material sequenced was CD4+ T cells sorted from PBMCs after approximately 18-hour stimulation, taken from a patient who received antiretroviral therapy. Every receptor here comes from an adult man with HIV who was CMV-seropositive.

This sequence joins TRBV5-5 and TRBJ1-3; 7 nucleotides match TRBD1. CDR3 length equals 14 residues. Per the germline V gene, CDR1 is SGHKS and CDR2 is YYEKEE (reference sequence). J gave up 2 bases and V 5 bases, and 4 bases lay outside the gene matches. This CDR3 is CASRDRDPGNTIYF. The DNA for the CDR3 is TGTGCCAGCAGAGACAGGGACCCTGGAAACACCATATATTTT.

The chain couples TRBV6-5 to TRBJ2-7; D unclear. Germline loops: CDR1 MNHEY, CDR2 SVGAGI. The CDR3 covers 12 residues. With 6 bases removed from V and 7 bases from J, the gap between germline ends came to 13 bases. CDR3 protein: CASSPGPPEQYF. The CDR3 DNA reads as TGTGCCAGCAGCCCCGGGCCTCCGGAGCAGTACTTC.

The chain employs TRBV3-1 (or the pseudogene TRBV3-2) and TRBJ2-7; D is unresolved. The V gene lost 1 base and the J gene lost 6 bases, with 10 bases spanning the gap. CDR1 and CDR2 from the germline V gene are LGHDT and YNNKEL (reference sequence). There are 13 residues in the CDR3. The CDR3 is CASSQVAGAEQYF. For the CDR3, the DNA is TGTGCCAGCAGCCAAGTCGCCGGTGCCGAGCAGTACTTC.

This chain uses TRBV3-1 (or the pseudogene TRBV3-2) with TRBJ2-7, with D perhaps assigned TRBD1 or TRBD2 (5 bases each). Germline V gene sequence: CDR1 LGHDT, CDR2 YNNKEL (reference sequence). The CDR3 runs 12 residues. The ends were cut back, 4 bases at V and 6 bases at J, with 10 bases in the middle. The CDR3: CASSPQGAEQYF. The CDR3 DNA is TGTGCCAGCAGCCCTCAGGGAGCCGAGCAGTACTTC.

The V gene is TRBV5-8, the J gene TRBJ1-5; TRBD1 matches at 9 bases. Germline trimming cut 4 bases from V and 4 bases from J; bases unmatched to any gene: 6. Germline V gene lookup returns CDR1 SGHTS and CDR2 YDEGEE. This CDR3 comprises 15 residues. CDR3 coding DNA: TGTGCCAGCAGCGGGGGACAGGGTGAAAATCAGCCCCAGCATTTT. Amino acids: CASSGGQGENQPQHF.

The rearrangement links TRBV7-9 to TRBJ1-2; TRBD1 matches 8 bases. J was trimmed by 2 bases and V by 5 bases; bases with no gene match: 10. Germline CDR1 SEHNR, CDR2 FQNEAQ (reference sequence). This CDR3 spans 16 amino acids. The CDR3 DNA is TGTGCCAGCAGCCCAACGGCAGGGGGCCGCAACTATGGCTACACCTTC. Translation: CASSPTAGGRNYGYTF.

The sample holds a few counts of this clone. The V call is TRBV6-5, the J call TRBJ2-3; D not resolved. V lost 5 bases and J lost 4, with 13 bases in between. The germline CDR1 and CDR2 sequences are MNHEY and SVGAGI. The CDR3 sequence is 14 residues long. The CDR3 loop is CASSPLELSDTQYF. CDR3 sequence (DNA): TGTGCCAGCAGTCCCCTAGAACTTTCAGATACGCAGTATTTT.

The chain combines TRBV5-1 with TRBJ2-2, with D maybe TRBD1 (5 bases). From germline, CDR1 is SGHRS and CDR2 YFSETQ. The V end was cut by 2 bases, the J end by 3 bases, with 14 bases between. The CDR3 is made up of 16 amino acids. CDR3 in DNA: TGCGCCAGCAGCTTACCAGGGCCAGGGTACACCGGGGAGCTGTTTTTT. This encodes CASSLPGPGYTGELFF.

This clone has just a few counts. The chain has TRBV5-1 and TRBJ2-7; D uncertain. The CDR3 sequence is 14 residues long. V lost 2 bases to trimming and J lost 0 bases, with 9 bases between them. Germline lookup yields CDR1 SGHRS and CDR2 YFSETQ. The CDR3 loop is CASSLGTASYEQYF. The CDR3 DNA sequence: TGCGCCAGCAGCTTAGGAACAGCCTCCTACGAGCAGTACTTC.

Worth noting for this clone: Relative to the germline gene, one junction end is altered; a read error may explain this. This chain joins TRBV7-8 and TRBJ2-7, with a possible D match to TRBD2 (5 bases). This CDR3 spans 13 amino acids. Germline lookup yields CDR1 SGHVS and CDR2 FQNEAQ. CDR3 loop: CASSLAMSYEQYF. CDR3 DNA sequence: TGTGCCAGCAGCCTAGCTATGAGTTACGAGCAGTACTTC.

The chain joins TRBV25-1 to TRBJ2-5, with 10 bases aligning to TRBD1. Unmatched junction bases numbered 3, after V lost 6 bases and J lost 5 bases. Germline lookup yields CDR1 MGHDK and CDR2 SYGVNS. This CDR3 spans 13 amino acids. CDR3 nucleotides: TGTGCCAGCAGCCGGGACAGGGGTGAGACCCAGTACTTC. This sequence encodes CASSRDRGETQYF. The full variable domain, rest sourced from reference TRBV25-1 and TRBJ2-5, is EADIYQTPRYLVIGTGKKITLECSQTMGHDKMYWYQQDPGMELHLIHYSYGVNSTEKGDLSSESTVSRIRTEHFPLTLESARPSHTSQYLCASSRDRGETQYFGPGTRLLVL.

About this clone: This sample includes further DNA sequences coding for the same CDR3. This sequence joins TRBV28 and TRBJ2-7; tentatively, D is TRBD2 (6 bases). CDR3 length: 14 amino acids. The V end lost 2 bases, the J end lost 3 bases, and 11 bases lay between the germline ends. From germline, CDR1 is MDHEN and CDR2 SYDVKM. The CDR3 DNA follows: TGTGCCAGCAGTTTAGGAGGGAAAATCTACGAGCAGTACTTC. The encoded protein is CASSLGGKIYEQYF.

CDR3 protein: CASSPSEKPLYGYTF. The CDR3 region has the DNA TGTGCCAGCAGCCCCTCCGAGAAACCTCTCTATGGCTACACCTTC. The chain uses TRBV4-2 and TRBJ1-2, with unresolved D. The V gene lost 4 bases and the J gene lost 4 bases, with 16 bases spanning the gap. Germline V gene sequence: CDR1 LGHNA, CDR2 YNFKEQ. The CDR3 contains 15 residues.

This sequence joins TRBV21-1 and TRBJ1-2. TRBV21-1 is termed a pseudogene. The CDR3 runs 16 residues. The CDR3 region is CASSKVWEMEMTGYTF. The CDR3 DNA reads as TGTGCCAGCAGCAAAGTATGGGAGATGGAGATGACCGGCTACACCTTC.